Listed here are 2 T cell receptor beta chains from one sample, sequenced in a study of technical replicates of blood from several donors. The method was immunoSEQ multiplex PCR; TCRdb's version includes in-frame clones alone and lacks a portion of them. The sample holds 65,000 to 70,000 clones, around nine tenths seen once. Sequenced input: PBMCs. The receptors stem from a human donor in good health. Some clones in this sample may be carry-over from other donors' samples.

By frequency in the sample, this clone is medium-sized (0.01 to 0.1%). The CDR3 spells CASSLTGGRVSPLHF. CDR3 sequence (DNA): TGCGCCAGCAGCCTCACCGGGGGGAGGGTCTCACCCCTCCACTTT. The rearrangement links TRBV4-1 to TRBJ1-6; TRBD1 is a possible D gene (5 bases). This CDR3 has 15 residues. Looked up from germline, CDR1 is MGHRA and CDR2 is YSYEKL. V was clipped by 4 bases and J by 10 bases, with 17 bases between them.

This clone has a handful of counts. CDR3 sequence (DNA): TGTGCCAGCAGCCAAGAGACGGGTGGCTACACCTTC. It yields the protein CASSQETGGYTF. The chain combines TRBV14 with TRBJ1-2; unclear D gene. The CDR3 spans 12 residues. Looked up from germline, CDR1 is SGHDN and CDR2 is FVKESK. With 0 bases removed from V and 7 bases from J, the gap between germline ends came to 6 bases.